The 24 T cell receptor beta chains reported below all come from one sample, sequenced in a study of shared clonotypes between healthy human individuals. Libraries were prepared by immunoSEQ multiplex PCR; TCRdb keeps only in-frame clonotypes and omits some of them. This table holds roughly 1.5 million clones, about 98% found once. The sequenced material came from naive CD4+ T cells sorted from blood. Subset indicated: CD45RA+ positively selected. Source of these receptors: a man aged 25-45 years in good health.

The V call is TRBV29-1, the J call TRBJ1-1; weak D call: TRBD1 (6 bases). The V gene's germline CDR1 is SQVTM and CDR2 ANQGSEA. The CDR3 covers 13 residues. V lost 3 bases and J lost 3, with 11 bases in between. The CDR3 bases are TGCAGCGTTGATCAGGGGTTATACACTGAAGCTTTCTTT. It yields the protein CSVDQGLYTEAFF.

The CDR3 sequence is CASRGLPNTGELFF. CDR3 nucleotide sequence: TGTGCCAGCAGGGGACTACCCAACACCGGGGAGCTGTTTTTT. The chain joins TRBV9 to TRBJ2-2; 7 nucleotides match TRBD2. CDR1 is SGDLS and CDR2 is YYNGEE in the germline V gene. CDR3 size: 14 residues. Trimming removed 5 bases from V and 2 bases from J; junction bases left unmatched: 3.

This clone was found once. CDR3 DNA: TGTGCCACCAGCAGAGGGGCAGGTTCGAGCTCCTACAATGAGCAGTTCTTC. Its translation: CATSRGAGSSSYNEQFF. The V and J genes are TRBV15 and TRBJ2-1, with unresolved D. The CDR3 has 17 residues. Trimming removed 1 base from V and 0 bases from J, with 13 bases in between. Germline V gene lookup returns CDR1 LNHNV and CDR2 YYDKDF (reference sequence).

The chain links TRBV6-5 to TRBJ2-1, with D uncertain. The CDR3 loop spans 15 amino acids. V lost 10 bases, J lost 2 bases, and 18 bases lay in between. CDR1 is MNHEY, CDR2 SVGAGI, per germline. The CDR3 reads CATGWSTRPYNEQFF. The CDR3 nucleotides are TGTGCCACCGGGTGGTCGACACGACCCTACAATGAGCAGTTCTTC.

J is TRBJ2-7 and V is TRBV18; tentatively, D is TRBD1 (6 bases). Per germline, CDR1 KGHSH and CDR2 LQKENI. This CDR3 contains 19 residues. Trimming left V 1 base short and J 4 bases short, with 26 bases between. CDR3 amino acids: CASSPLEPYGQSRSYEQYF. CDR3 nucleotides: TGTGCCAGCTCACCACTTGAGCCATATGGACAGAGCCGGTCGTACGAGCAGTACTTC.

This chain connects TRBV18 to TRBJ2-5; 10 nucleotides match TRBD1. J lost 4 bases, V lost 3 bases, and 2 bases had no gene match. Germline V gene lookup returns CDR1 KGHSH and CDR2 LQKENI. This CDR3 region has 14 residues. CDR3 DNA sequence: TGTGCCAGCTCACCTGACAGGGGGCGAGAGACCCAGTACTTC. Its translation: CASSPDRGRETQYF. Supplemented by reference TRBV18 and TRBJ2-5, the full variable domain reads NAGVMQNPRHLVRRRGQEARLRCSPMKGHSHVYWYRQLPEEGLKFMVYLQKENIIDESGMPKERFSAEFPKEGPSILRIQQVVRGDSAAYFCASSPDRGRETQYFGPGTRLLVL.

This chain joins TRBV19 and TRBJ1-5, with TRBD1 identical over 8 bases. The V segment lost 9 bases and the J segment 9 bases; nucleotides outside the gene matches: 13. The length of the CDR3 is 14 residues. CDR1 LNHDA and CDR2 SQIVND come from the germline V gene (reference sequence). CDR3 nucleotides: TGTGCCAGCATAGGACAGGGCACCGGGTGGCCCCAGCATTTT. This gives the protein CASIGQGTGWPQHF.

This clone was recorded a few times. This CDR3 is CASEGDNYGYTF. The CDR3 DNA is TGTGCCAGCGAGGGGGATAACTATGGCTACACCTTC. V gene TRBV7-9 combines with J gene TRBJ1-2; a weak D match, TRBD1 (6 bases). Per germline, CDR1 SEHNR and CDR2 FQNEAQ (reference sequence). V was trimmed by 8 bases and J by 1 base, leaving 8 bases between them. This CDR3 has 12 amino acids. The variable domain in full, with the rest retrieved from reference TRBV7-9 and TRBJ1-2, is DTGVSQNPRHKITKRGQNVTFRCDPISEHNRLYWYRQTLGQGPEFLTYFQNEAQLEKSRLLSDRFSAERPKGSFSTLEIQRTEQGDSAMYLCASEGDNYGYTFGSGTRLTVV.

The chain uses TRBV19 and TRBJ2-5; 7 bases are a match to TRBD2. V trimming: 4 bases; J trimming: 10 bases; junction bases outside the gene matches: 3. Germline V gene data show CDR1 as LNHDA and CDR2 as SQIVND (reference sequence). This CDR3 is 11 amino acids long. CDR3 in amino acids: CASSTTGGQYF. The CDR3 DNA follows: TGTGCCAGTAGTACAACGGGGGGCCAGTACTTC.

The gene calls are TRBV10-2 and TRBJ1-5; a possible D gene is TRBD1 (6 bases). V was pared by 8 bases and J by 7 bases, with 18 bases between. This CDR3 has 14 amino acids. Germline values: CDR1 WSHSY, CDR2 SAAADI. Written as DNA, the CDR3 is TGCGCCAGCGGTGCGGGGGCGAGTTGGCAGCCCCAGCATTTT. Translating it yields CASGAGASWQPQHF.

The chain recombines TRBV18 with TRBJ2-4; D uncertain. The CDR3 runs 17 residues. Germline lookup yields CDR1 KGHSH and CDR2 LQKENI. The V end lost 3 bases, the J end lost 0 bases, and 15 bases lay between the germline ends. The CDR3: CASSPDARQIAKNIQYF. As DNA, the CDR3 is TGTGCCAGCTCACCTGACGCTCGTCAGATAGCCAAAAACATTCAGTACTTC.

The chain carries TRBV27 and TRBJ2-4, with TRBD1 matching over 10 bases. V lost 4 bases to trimming and J lost 1 base; unmatched junction nucleotides: 4. The length of the CDR3 is 16 residues. Germline lookup yields CDR1 MNHEY and CDR2 SMNVEV (reference sequence). The CDR3 loop reads CASSWGTGAAKNIQYF. CDR3 DNA sequence: TGTGCCAGCAGTTGGGGGACAGGGGCGGCCAAAAACATTCAGTACTTC.

The rearrangement links TRBV5-1 to TRBJ2-7; the D gene is possibly TRBD2 (6 bases). V was pared by 0 bases and J by 0 bases, with 10 bases between. The germline V gene has CDR1 SGHRS and CDR2 YFSETQ. The length of the CDR3 is 15 residues. The CDR3 nucleotides read TGCGCCAGCAGCTTGGTAGCGGAGGGCTCCTACGAGCAGTACTTC. Translated, it gives CASSLVAEGSYEQYF.

This clone was seen once. The genes are TRBV28 and TRBJ2-3; 8 nucleotides align to TRBD2. Germline V gene data show CDR1 as MDHEN and CDR2 as SYDVKM. The CDR3 runs 15 residues. Trimming removed 7 bases from V and 2 bases from J; junction bases left unmatched: 8. CDR3 bases: TGTGCCAGCATGGACTCGGGAGGGGCCACAGATACGCAGTATTTT. It codes for CASMDSGGATDTQYF.

The chain is built from TRBV7-8 and TRBJ2-7; possible D gene TRBD2, 5 bases. Trimming shortened V by 6 bases and J by 3 bases, and 15 bases separated the two germline ends. CDR1 and CDR2 from the germline V gene are SGHVS and FQNEAQ. The CDR3 runs to 14 residues. The CDR3 sequence: CASRRSVRGYEQYF. DNA for the CDR3: TGTGCCAGCAGGAGGTCGGTTCGGGGCTACGAGCAGTACTTC. Combining the CDR3 with reference TRBV7-8 and TRBJ2-7 gives the whole variable domain GAGVSQSPRYKVAKRGQDVALRCDPISGHVSLFWYQQALGQGPEFLTYFQNEAQLDKSGLPSDRFFAERPEGSVSTLKIQRTQQEDSAVYLCASRRSVRGYEQYFGPGTRLTVT.

This chain links TRBV2 with TRBJ1-1; D is unclear. The CDR3 spans 12 residues. Germline V gene data show CDR1 as SNHLY and CDR2 as FYNNEI. Deletions cut 7 bases from V and 3 bases from J, with 9 bases between. The CDR3 DNA reads TGTGCCAGCAACTTTGGGGACACTGAAGCTTTCTTT. It translates to CASNFGDTEAFF.

This chain uses TRBV5-1 with TRBJ1-4, with 7 bases matching TRBD1. Per germline, CDR1 SGHRS and CDR2 YFSETQ. The V and J ends lost 0 bases and 3 bases, in that order; junction bases with no gene match: 2. The CDR3 spans 15 residues. CDR3 in amino acids: CASSLDGTANEKLFF. In DNA form, the CDR3 reads TGCGCCAGCAGCTTGGACGGGACAGCTAATGAAAAACTGTTTTTT.

This chain uses TRBV2 with TRBJ2-1; D is undetermined. CDR1 SNHLY and CDR2 FYNNEI come from the germline V gene. The CDR3 runs to 13 residues. Trimming stripped 4 bases from V and 8 bases from J, with 12 bases between. The CDR3 protein is CASSVDHSYEQFF. The CDR3 DNA sequence: TGTGCCAGCAGTGTAGACCACTCTTATGAGCAGTTCTTC.

The chain links TRBV9 to TRBJ1-1; no clear D gene. The germline CDR1 and CDR2 sequences are SGDLS and YYNGEE. This CDR3 is 16 amino acids long. V was shortened by 0 bases and J by 0 bases, with 12 bases between the two germline ends. Here the CDR3 reads CASSVGPGVLNTEAFF. CDR3 in DNA: TGTGCCAGCAGCGTAGGTCCCGGGGTTTTGAACACTGAAGCTTTCTTT. Filled out from reference TRBV9 and TRBJ1-1, the complete variable domain reads DSGVTQTPKHLITATGQRVTLRCSPRSGDLSVYWYQQSLDQGLQFLIQYYNGEERAKGNILERFSAQQFPDLHSELNLSSLELGDSALYFCASSVGPGVLNTEAFFGQGTRLTVV.

The CDR3 region has the DNA TGTGCCAGTAGATACACAGGCGGAGCGAACATCCCCATATATTTT. Translating it yields CASRYTGGANIPIYF. The chain uses TRBV19 and TRBJ1-3, with D possibly being TRBD1 (5 bases). CDR1 is LNHDA, CDR2 SQIVND, per germline (reference sequence). Deletions cut 6 bases from V and 11 bases from J, with 23 bases between. The CDR3 contains 15 residues.

CDR3 loop: CASGSLRSYEQYF. CDR3 in DNA: TGTGCCAGCGGATCCTTACGGTCCTACGAGCAGTACTTC. The gene calls are TRBV7-6 and TRBJ2-7; D is unclear. The CDR3 loop spans 13 amino acids. The germline V gene has CDR1 SGHVS and CDR2 FNYEAQ. V was trimmed by 8 bases and J by 1 base, leaving 12 bases between them.

The DNA for the CDR3 is TGTGCCAGCAGCGTAGAGCGGGGTTTCACAGATACGCAGTATTTT. Translating it yields CASSVERGFTDTQYF. This chain joins TRBV9 and TRBJ2-3; TRBD2 matches at 7 bases. This CDR3 spans 15 amino acids. The V gene's germline CDR1 is SGDLS and CDR2 YYNGEE. Trimming removed 0 bases from V and 2 bases from J; junction bases left unmatched: 3.

The chain links TRBV4-1 to TRBJ2-5; possibly TRBD2 for D (6 bases). Trimming took off 2 bases at V and 5 bases at J, with 12 bases between the two ends. Germline values: CDR1 MGHRA, CDR2 YSYEKL. The CDR3 spans 14 residues. The CDR3, as DNA: TGCGCCAGCAGCCAACCGGGAGCTCGGGAGACCCAGTACTTC. Translation: CASSQPGARETQYF.

This clone was seen a single time. The V call is TRBV14, the J call TRBJ1-2; D uncertain. Germline assignment: CDR1 SGHDN and CDR2 FVKESK. The V and J ends lost 0 bases and 4 bases respectively, with 15 bases between them. CDR3 length: 16 amino acids. CDR3 nucleotide sequence: TGTGCCAGCAGCCAAGAGAAGGGTAGCGTTGGCTATGGCTACACCTTC. This codes for CASSQEKGSVGYGYTF. Drawing the rest from reference TRBV14 and TRBJ1-2, the complete variable domain is EAGVTQFPSHSVIEKGQTVTLRCDPISGHDNLYWYRRVMGKEIKFLLHFVKESKQDESGMPNNRFLAERTGGTYSTLKVQPAELEDSGVYFCASSQEKGSVGYGYTFGSGTRLTVV.